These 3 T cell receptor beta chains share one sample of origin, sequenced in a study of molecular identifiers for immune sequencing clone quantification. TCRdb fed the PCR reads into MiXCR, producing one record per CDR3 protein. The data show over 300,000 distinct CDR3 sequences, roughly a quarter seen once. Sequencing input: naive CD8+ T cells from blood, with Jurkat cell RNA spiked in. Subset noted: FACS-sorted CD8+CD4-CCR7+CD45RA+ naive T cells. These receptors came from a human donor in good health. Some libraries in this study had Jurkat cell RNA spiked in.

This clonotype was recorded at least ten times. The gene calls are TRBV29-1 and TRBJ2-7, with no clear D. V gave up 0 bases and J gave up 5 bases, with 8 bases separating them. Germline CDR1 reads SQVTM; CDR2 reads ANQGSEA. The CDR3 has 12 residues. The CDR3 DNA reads TGCAGCGTTGAAGACTATTTCGACGAGCAGTACTTC. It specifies CSVEDYFDEQYF.

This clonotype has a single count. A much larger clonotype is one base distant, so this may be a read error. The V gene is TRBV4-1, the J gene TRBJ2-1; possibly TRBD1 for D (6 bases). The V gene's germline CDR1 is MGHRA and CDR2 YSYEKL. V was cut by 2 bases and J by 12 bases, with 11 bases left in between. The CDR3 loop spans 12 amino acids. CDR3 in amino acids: CASSQNRDAQFF. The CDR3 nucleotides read TGCGCCAGCAGCCAAAACAGGGATGCGCAGTTCTTC.

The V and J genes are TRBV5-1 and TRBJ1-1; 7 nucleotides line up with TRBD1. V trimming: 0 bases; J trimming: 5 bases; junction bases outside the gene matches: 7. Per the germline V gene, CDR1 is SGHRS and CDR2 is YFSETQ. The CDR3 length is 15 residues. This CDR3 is CASSLGNRGFTEAFF. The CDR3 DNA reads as TGCGCCAGCAGCTTGGGCAACAGGGGATTTACTGAAGCTTTCTTT.